This entry describes one T cell receptor (beta chain). The data were obtained in a study of blood T cell repertoires in COVID-19. Study information: Collection of acute and convalescent COVID-19 samples took place in the United States, Italy and Spain. T cells, B-cell-depleted T cells, or PBMCs provided the cDNA or gDNA that served as material.

One Seattle source followed patients from active infection through their disease course. V was cut by 0 bases and J by 6 bases, with 20 bases left in between. Germline-derived CDR1 and CDR2 are LGHNA and YSLEER. The CDR3 consists of 17 residues. Under the authors' procedure: The assay estimated nucleated cells by amplifying reference gene primers. Some clones are missing from TCRdb's copy, which holds only in-frame ones; the method was immunoSEQ multiplex PCR. V, J and clone size derive from that table, while D and trimming were established from the DNA sequence. The sample has over 200,000 clones, 65% to 85% seen once.

This receptor was obtained from a woman aged 25 to 45 with COVID-19, enrolled during active disease. The rearrangement links TRBV4-3 to TRBJ1-2; TRBD1 is a possible D gene (6 bases). Sequenced: peripheral blood. The DNA for the CDR3 is TGCGCCAGCAGCCAAGAATACGGGACACTAAGGAGTCATGGCTACACCTTC. This gives the protein CASSQEYGTLRSHGYTF.